This T cell receptor beta chain originates from a study of cytomegalovirus exposure and HLA in healthy donors. The PCR used 60 Vbeta and 13 Jbeta primers. The table came from immunoSEQ multiplex PCR; TCRdb's copy has only in-frame clones and leaves some out. The data hold around 150,000 clones, with 75% to 90% observed a single time. This CDR3 contains 17 residues. The germline gives CDR1 SGHTS, CDR2 YDEGEE. The V and J ends lost 5 bases and 0 bases respectively, with 18 bases between them. The origin of this receptor is a man between 18 and 35 years old in good health and CMV-seropositive. The specimen was PBMCs. J is TRBJ1-5 and V is TRBV5-8; D is perhaps TRBD1 (6 bases). CDR3 amino acids: CASSFVRGGYSNQPQHF. Here the CDR3 DNA reads TGTGCCAGCAGTTTTGTTCGAGGGGGATATAGCAATCAGCCCCAGCATTTT.